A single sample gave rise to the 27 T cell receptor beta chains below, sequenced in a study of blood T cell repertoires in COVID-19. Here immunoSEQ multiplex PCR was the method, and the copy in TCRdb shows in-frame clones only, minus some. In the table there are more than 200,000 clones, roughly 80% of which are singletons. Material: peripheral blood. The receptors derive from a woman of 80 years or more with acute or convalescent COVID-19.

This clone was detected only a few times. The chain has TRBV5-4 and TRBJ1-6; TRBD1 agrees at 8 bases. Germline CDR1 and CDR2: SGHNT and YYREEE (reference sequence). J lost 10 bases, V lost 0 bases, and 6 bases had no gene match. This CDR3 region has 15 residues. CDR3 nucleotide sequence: TGTGCCAGCAGCTTGGAGGTCAGGGGGCGGTCACCCCTCCACTTT. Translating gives CASSLEVRGRSPLHF.

The CDR3 sequence is CSASSLRREGGETQYF. Written as DNA, the CDR3 is TGCAGTGCTAGTTCGTTGCGGCGGGAAGGAGGTGAGACCCAGTACTTC. The chain has TRBV20-1 and TRBJ2-5; D is possibly TRBD2 (6 bases). V shed 3 bases and J shed 5 bases, with 22 bases lying between them. CDR1 DFQATT and CDR2 SNEGSKA come from the germline V gene (reference sequence). The CDR3 has 16 amino acids.

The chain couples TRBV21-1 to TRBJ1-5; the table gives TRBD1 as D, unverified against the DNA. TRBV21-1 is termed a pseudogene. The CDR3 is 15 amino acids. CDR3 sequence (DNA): TGTGCCAGCAGCAGTCCAAGGGGGTGCTATCAGCCCCAGCATTTT. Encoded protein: CASSSPRGCYQPQHF.

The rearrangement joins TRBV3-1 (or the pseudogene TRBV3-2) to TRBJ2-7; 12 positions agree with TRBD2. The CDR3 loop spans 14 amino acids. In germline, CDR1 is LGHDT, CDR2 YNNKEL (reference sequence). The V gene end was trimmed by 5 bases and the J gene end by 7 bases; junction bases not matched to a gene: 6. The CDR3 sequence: CASSLLGLAGEQYF. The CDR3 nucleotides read TGTGCCAGCAGCTTGTTAGGACTAGCGGGGGAGCAGTACTTC.

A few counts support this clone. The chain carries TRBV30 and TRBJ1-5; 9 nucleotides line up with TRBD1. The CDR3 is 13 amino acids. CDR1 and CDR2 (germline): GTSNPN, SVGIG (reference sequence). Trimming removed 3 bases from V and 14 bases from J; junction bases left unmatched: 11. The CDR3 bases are TGTGCCTGGAGGGAAAGGGGGCGGGACAGGGAGCATTTT. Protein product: CAWRERGRDREHF.

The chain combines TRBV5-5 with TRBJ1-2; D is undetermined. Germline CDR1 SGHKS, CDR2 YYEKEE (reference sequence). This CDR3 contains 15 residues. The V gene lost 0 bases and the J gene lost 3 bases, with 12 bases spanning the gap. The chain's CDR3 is CASSLAQGRDYGYTF. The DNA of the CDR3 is TGTGCCAGCAGCTTGGCCCAAGGTCGGGACTATGGCTACACCTTC.

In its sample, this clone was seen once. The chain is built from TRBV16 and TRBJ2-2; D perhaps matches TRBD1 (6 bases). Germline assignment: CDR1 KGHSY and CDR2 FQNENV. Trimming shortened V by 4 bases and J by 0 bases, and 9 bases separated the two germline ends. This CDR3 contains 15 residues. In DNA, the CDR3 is TGTGCCAGCAGCCTTGACAGGTCGAACACCGGGGAGCTGTTTTTT. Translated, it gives CASSLDRSNTGELFF.

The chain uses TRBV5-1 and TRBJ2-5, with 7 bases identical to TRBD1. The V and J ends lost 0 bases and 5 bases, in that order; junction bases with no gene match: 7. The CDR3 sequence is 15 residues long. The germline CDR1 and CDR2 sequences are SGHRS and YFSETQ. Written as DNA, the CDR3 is TGCGCCAGCAGCTTGGTTCCAGGGGGTGGTGAGACCCAGTACTTC. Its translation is CASSLVPGGGETQYF.

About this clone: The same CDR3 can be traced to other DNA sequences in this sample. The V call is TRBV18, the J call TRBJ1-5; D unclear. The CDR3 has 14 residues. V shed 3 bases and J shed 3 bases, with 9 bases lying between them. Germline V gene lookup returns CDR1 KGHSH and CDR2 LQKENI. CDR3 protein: CASSPGQVNQPQHF. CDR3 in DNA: TGTGCCAGCTCACCTGGGCAGGTCAATCAGCCCCAGCATTTT.

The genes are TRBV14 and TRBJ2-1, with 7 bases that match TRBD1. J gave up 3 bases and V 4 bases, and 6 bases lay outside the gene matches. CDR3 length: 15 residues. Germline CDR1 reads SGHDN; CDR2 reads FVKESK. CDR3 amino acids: CASSPGQAYYNEQFF. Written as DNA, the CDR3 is TGTGCCAGCAGCCCAGGACAGGCATACTACAATGAGCAGTTCTTC.

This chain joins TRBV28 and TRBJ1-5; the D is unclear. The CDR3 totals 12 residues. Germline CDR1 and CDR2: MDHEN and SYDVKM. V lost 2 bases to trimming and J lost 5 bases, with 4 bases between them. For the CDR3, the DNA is TGTGCCAGCAGTTTACTCTATCAGCCCCAGCATTTT. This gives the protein CASSLLYQPQHF.

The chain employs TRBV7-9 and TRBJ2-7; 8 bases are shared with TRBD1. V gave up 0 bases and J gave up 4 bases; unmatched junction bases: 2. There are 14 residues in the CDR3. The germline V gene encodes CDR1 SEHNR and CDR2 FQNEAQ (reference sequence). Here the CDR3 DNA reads TGTGCCAGCAGCTTAGCCGGACAGGGTTACGAGCAGTACTTC. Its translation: CASSLAGQGYEQYF.

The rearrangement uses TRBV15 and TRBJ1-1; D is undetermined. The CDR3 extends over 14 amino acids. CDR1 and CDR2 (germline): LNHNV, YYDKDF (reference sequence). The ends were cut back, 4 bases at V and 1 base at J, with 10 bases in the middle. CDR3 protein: CATSTETKNTEAFF. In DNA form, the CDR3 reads TGTGCCACCAGCACAGAGACAAAGAACACTGAAGCTTTCTTT.

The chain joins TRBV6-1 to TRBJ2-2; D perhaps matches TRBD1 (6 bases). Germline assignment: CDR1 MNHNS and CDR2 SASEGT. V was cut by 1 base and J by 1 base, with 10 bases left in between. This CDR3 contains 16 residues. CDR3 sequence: CASSEVGGRNTGELFF. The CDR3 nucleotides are TGTGCCAGCAGTGAAGTAGGGGGACGGAACACCGGGGAGCTGTTTTTT.

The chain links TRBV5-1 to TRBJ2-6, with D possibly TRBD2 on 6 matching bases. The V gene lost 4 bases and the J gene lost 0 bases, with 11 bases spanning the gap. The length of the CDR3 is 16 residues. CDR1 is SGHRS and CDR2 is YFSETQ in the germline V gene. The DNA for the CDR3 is TGCGCCAGCAGCCCTCTGGGACTCTCTGGGGCCAACGTCCTGACTTTC. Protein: CASSPLGLSGANVLTF.

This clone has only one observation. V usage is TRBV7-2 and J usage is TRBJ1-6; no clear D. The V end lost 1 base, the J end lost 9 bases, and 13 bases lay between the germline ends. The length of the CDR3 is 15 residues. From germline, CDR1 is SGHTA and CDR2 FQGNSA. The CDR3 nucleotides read TGTGCCAGCAGCTTAGAGGCAGCTAGTGGTTCACCCCTCCACTTT. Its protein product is CASSLEAASGSPLHF. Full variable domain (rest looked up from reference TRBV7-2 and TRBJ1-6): GAGVSQSPSNKVTEKGKDVELRCDPISGHTALYWYRQSLGQGLEFLIYFQGNSAPDKSGLPSDRFSAERTGGSVSTLTIQRTQQEDSAVYLCASSLEAASGSPLHFGNGTRLTVT.

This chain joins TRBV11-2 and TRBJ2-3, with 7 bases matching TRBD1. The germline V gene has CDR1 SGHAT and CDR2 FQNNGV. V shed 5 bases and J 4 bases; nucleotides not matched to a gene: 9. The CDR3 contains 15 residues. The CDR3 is CASSTSTGAPDTQYF. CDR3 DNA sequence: TGTGCCAGCAGCACCTCCACAGGGGCCCCAGATACGCAGTATTTT.

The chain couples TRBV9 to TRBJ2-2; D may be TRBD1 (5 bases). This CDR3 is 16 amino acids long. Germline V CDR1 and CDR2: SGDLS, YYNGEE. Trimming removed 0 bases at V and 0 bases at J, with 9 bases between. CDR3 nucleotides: TGTGCCAGCAGCGTAGGGGGCACTGCGAACACCGGGGAGCTGTTTTTT. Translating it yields CASSVGGTANTGELFF.

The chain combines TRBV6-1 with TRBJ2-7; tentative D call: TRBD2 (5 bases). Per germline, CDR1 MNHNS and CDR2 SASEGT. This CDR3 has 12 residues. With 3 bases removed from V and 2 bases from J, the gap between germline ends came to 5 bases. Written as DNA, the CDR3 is TGTGCCAGCAGTGAGACTACCTACGAGCAGTACTTC. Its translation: CASSETTYEQYF.

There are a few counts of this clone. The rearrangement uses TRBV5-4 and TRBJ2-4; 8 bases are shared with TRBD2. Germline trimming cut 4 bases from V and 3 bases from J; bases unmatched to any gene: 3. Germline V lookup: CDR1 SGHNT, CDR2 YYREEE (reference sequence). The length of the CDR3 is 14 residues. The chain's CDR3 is CASSRRGDKNIQYF. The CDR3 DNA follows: TGTGCCAGCAGCCGGCGGGGGGACAAAAACATTCAGTACTTC.

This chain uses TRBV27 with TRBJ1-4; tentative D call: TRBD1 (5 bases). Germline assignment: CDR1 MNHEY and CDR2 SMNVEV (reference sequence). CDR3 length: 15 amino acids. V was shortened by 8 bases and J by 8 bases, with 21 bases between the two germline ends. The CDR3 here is CASSPGGSLGEKLFF. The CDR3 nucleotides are TGTGCCAGCTCCCCCGGGGGATCCCTCGGAGAAAAACTGTTTTTT.

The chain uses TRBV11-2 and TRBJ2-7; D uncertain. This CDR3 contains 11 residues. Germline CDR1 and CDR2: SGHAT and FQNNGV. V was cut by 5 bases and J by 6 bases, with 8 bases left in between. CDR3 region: CASSRSVEQYF. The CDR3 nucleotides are TGTGCCAGCAGCCGATCAGTCGAGCAGTACTTC.

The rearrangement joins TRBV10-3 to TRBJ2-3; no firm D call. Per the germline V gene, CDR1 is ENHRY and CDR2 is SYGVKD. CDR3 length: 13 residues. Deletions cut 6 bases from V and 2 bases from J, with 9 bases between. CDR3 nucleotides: TGTGCCATCAGGGAAGACTCCACAGATACGCAGTATTTT. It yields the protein CAIREDSTDTQYF.

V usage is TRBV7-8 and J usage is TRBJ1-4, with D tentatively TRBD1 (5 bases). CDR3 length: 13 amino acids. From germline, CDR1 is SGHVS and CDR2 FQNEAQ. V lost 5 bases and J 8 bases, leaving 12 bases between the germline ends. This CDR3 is CASSKGRGEKLFF. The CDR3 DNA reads TGTGCCAGCAGCAAGGGGAGGGGAGAAAAACTGTTTTTT.

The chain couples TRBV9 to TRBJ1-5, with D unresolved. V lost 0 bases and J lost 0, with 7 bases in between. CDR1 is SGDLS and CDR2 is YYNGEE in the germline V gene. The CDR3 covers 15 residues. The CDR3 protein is CASSVGSSSNQPQHF. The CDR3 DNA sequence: TGTGCCAGCAGCGTAGGTAGTTCTAGCAATCAGCCCCAGCATTTT.

CDR3 loop: CASSLDRDYGYTF. In DNA form, the CDR3 reads TGCGCCAGCAGCTTGGACAGGGATTATGGCTACACCTTC. This chain connects TRBV5-1 to TRBJ1-2, with D possibly being TRBD1 (6 bases). The germline gives CDR1 SGHRS, CDR2 YFSETQ. The CDR3 totals 13 residues. Deletions cut 0 bases from V and 5 bases from J, with 8 bases between.

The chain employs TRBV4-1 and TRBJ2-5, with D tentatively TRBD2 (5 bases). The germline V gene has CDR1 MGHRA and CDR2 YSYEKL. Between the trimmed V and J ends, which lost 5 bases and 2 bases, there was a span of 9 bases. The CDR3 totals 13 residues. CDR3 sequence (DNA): TGCGCCAGCAGCTTGCGACTACAAGAGACCCAGTACTTC. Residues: CASSLRLQETQYF.